This T cell receptor beta chain was captured by sequencing in a study of OX40 agonist ivuxolimab in advanced cancers. In terms of the full investigation: Ivuxolimab was a fully human IgG2 agonistic monoclonal antibody targeting the costimulatory receptor OX40 (CD134). In the dose-escalation cohort, 75% to 85% of patients were male, and the mean age was approximately 60 years with a range of roughly 20 to 79. The paper describes the monotherapy dose-escalation part (N = 52 patients) of the phase I trial of ivuxolimab. Peripheral TCRbeta sequencing was intended to test whether TCR sequence diversity was altered and clonal T-cell expansion was caused by ivuxolimab. Intravenous ivuxolimab was administered to patients every 2 weeks at six dose levels: 0.01, 0.1, 0.3, 1.5, 3 and 10 mg/kg. Prior anti-PD-1, anti-PD-L1 or anti-CTLA-4 therapy was permitted, and 40% of dose-escalation patients had received checkpoint inhibitors. Among the roughly 52 dose-escalation patients, approximately 20 had hepatocellular carcinoma, approximately 15 melanoma, 9 renal cell carcinoma and 9 head and neck cancer. Partial responses occurred in three dose-escalation patients: two with cutaneous melanoma and one with hepatocellular carcinoma.

Patients with a history of autoimmune disease or receiving systemic immunosuppression were excluded from the trial. Peripheral blood for TCR sequencing was collected from all dose cohorts at baseline, on cycle 4 day 1, and on cycle 7 day 1. The samples were drawn from a first-in-human, open-label, multicenter phase I dose-escalation trial of ivuxolimab. Adults with locally advanced or metastatic melanoma, renal cell carcinoma, hepatocellular carcinoma or head and neck squamous cell carcinoma were enrolled in the trial. Before TCR sequencing, CD4+ T cells and CD8+ T cells from peripheral blood were sorted into separate populations. For sequencing of the TCRbeta CDR3 region, genomic DNA was extracted from the sorted cells. TCRbeta CDR3 regions were sequenced using the immunoSEQ Assay. TCRdb obtained this table from immuneACCESS and retained in-frame rearrangements with V and J assigned. These tables miss some clones; where compared with another copy, unresolved V genes account for less than half of the shortfall, and the remainder is unexplained. The sample table shows about 77,000 clones, and 80% to 90% are seen once. About 5.9% of the sample rests with the top ten.

As concerns this clone: What antigen it recognizes has not been identified. Within one base of it there is no much larger clone, and no base qualities were kept.

Overall study outcomes, separate from this receptor: Low levels of normalized T-cell clonal expansion were also seen in some patients who did not respond. Which antigens the clonally expanded peripheral T cells were specific for was not determined. In the 0.1-3.0 mg/kg groups, partial responders were among the patients with the lowest normalized peripheral clonal expansion, particularly in CD8+ T cells. After ivuxolimab, expanded clones were on average more numerous among CD8+ T cells than among CD4+ T cells. At doses of 0.1 to 3.0 mg/kg, clonal expansion of both CD4+ and CD8+ blood T cells was observed from baseline to week 6.

The sample consisted of CD4+ or CD8+ T cells sorted from blood, taken in a trial of the OX40 agonist ivuxolimab. The receptor comes from an adult with an advanced solid tumor such as melanoma, head and neck, liver or kidney cancer.

The nucleotide sequence reads as follows: TGCAGCGTTGAAGGAGGGGTGGGGCGGGGGTACAATGAGCAGTTCTTC. Translated, this is CSVEGGVGRGYNEQFF. The chain joins TRBV29-1 to TRBJ2-1; 7 bases in between match TRBD2. The CDR3, from cysteine to phenylalanine, totals 16 residues. Of all the DNA, just the CDR3 is kept, 48 bases in frame from base 1. From V the trimming removes 1 base and from J it removes 4 bases, while the gene matches leave 10 bases of the junction unaccounted for. According to the germline V gene, CDR1 reads SQVTM and CDR2 reads ANQGSEA.